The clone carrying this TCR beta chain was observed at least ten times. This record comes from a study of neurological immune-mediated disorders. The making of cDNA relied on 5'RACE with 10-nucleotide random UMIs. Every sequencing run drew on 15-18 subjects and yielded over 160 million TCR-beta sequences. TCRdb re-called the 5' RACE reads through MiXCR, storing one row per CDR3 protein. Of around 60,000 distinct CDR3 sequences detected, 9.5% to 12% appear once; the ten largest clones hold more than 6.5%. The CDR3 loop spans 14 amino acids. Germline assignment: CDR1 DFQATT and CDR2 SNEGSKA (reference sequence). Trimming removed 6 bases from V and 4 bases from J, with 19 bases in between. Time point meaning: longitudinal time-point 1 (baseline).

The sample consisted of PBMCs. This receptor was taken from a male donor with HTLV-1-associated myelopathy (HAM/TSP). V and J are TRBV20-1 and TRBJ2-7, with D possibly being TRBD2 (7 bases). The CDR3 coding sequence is TGCAGTGCGGGGGGGGGCAGGGCCTCTTACGAGCAGTACTTC. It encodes CSAGGGRASYEQYF.